Detailed here is one T cell receptor (beta chain). No antigen is known for it. This sample was taken from a study of T cell responses to AZD1222 COVID-19 vaccine. The trim removed 0 bases at V and 0 bases at J, leaving 13 bases unmatched. This CDR3 contains 20 residues. Study-wide results and caveats: Baseline serology detected seropositivity in only five or six AZD1222 recipients. Close to half of all spike-specific TCRs reportedly target regions of the variants that are unmutated. At 160-218 and 743-854, vaccine-associated CD4 TCRs were dominant, and they spanned spike.

Clones were sequenced by immunoSEQ multiplex PCR, and TCRdb holds only the in-frame ones, with some missing. The table has about 160,000 clones, 90% to 95% seen once. The sequences come from peripheral blood, collected on day 0 of AZD1222 vaccination. The chain recombines TRBV23-1 with TRBJ2-1; 8 positions agree with TRBD1. TRBV23-1 has ORF status, its function being uncertain. The source is an adult in good health. The CDR3 reads CASSQSARGSDRDSYNEQFF. The CDR3 region has the DNA TGCGCCAGCAGTCAATCGGCGAGAGGGTCGGACAGGGACTCCTACAATGAGCAGTTCTTC.